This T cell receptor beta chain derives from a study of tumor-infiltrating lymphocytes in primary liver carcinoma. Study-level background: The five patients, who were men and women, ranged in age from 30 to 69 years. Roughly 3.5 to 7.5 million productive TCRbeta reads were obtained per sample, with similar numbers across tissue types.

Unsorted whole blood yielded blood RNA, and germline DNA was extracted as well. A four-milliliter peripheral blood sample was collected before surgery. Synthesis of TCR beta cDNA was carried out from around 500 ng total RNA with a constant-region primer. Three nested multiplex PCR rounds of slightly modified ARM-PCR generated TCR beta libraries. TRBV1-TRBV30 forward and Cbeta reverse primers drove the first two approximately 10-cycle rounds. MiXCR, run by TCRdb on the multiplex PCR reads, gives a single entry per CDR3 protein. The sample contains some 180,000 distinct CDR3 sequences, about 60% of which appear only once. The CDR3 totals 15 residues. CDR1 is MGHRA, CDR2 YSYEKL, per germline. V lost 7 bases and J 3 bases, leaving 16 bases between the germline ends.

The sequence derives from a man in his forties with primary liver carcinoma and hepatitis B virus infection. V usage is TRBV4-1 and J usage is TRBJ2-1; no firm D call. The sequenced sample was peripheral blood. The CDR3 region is CASNPTMGFYNEQFF. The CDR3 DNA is TGCGCCAGCAACCCTACCATGGGGTTCTACAATGAGCAGTTCTTC.